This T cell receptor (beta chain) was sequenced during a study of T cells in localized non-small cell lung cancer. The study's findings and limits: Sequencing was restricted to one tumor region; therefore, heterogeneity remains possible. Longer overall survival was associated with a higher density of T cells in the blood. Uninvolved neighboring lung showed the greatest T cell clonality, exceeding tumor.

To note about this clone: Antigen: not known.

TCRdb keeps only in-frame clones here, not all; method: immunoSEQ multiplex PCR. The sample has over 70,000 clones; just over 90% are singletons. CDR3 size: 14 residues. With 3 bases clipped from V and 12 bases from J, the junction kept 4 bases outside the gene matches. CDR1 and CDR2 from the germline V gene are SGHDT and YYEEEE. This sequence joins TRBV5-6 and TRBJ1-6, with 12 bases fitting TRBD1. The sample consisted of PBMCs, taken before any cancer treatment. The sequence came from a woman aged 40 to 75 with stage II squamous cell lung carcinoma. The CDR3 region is CASSWDRGLGPLHF. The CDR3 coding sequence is TGTGCCAGCAGCTGGGACAGGGGGCTAGGACCCCTCCACTTT.